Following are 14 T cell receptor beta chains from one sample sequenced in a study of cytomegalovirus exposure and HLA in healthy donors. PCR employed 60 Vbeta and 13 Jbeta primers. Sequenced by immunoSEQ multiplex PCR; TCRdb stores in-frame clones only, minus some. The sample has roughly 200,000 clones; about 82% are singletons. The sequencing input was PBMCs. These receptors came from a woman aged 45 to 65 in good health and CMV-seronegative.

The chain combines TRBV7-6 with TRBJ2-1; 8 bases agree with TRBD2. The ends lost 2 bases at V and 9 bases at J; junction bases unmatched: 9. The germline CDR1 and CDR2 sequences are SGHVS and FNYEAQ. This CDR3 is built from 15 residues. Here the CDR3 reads CASSLHSGKGGEQFF. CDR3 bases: TGTGCCAGCAGCTTACATAGCGGGAAAGGTGGTGAGCAGTTCTTC. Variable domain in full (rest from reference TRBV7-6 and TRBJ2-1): GAGVSQSPRYKVTKRGQDVALRCDPISGHVSLYWYRQALGQGPEFLTYFNYEAQQDKSGLPNDRFSAERPEGSISTLTIQRTEQRDSAMYRCASSLHSGKGGEQFFGPGTRLTVL.

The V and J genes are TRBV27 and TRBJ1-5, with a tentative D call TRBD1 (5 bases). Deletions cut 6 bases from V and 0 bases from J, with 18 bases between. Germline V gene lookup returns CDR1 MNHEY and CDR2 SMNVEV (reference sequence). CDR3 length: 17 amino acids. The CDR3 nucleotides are TGTGCCAGCAGCCGCGGATTGACAGCCCTTAGCAATCAGCCCCAGCATTTT. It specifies CASSRGLTALSNQPQHF.

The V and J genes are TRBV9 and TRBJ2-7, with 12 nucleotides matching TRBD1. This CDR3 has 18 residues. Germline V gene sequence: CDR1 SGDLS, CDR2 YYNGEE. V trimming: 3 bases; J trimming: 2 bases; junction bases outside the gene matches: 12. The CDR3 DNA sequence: TGTGCCAGCAGCGGGGGGGACAGGGGGCTTCTAGCGGCCTACGAGCAGTACTTC. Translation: CASSGGDRGLLAAYEQYF.

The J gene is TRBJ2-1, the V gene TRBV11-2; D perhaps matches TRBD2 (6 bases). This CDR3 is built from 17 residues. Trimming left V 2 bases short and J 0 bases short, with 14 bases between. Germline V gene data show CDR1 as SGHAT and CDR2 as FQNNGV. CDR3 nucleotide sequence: TGTGCCAGCAGCTTATCCGGCGGGGAGAGCTCCTACAATGAGCAGTTCTTC. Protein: CASSLSGGESSYNEQFF.

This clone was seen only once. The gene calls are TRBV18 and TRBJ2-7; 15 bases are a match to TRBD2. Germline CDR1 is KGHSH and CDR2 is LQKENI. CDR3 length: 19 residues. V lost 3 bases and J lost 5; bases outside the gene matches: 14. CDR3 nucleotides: TGTGCCAGCTCACCTAGGGTAGCGGGACTAGCGGGAGGCCGCAACGAGCAGTACTTC. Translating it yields CASSPRVAGLAGGRNEQYF.

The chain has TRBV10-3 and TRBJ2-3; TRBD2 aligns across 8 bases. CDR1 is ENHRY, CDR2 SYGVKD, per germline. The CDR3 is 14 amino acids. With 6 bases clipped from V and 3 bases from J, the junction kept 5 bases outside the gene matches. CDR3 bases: TGTGCCATCAGACTCTCTAGCGGGACAGATACGCAGTATTTT. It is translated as CAIRLSSGTDTQYF.

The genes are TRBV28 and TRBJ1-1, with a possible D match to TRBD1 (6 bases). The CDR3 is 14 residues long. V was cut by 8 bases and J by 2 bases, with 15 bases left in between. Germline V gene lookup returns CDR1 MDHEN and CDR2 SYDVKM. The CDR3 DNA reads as TGTGCCAGCGCCCCTGGACAGTCTAACACTGAAGCTTTCTTT. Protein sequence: CASAPGQSNTEAFF.

CDR3 amino acids: CASSPLTSGVSTDTQYF. The CDR3 bases are TGTGCCAGCAGCCCCCTGACTAGCGGGGTCAGCACAGATACGCAGTATTTT. The chain recombines TRBV7-9 with TRBJ2-3, with 11 bases lining up with TRBD2. CDR1 is SEHNR and CDR2 is FQNEAQ in the germline V gene (reference sequence). The length of the CDR3 is 17 residues. Trimming removed 5 bases from V and 0 bases from J; junction bases left unmatched: 7. The full variable domain, with the rest looked up from reference TRBV7-9 and TRBJ2-3, is DTGVSQNPRHKITKRGQNVTFRCDPISEHNRLYWYRQTLGQGPEFLTYFQNEAQLEKSRLLSDRFSAERPKGSFSTLEIQRTEQGDSAMYLCASSPLTSGVSTDTQYFGPGTRLTVL.

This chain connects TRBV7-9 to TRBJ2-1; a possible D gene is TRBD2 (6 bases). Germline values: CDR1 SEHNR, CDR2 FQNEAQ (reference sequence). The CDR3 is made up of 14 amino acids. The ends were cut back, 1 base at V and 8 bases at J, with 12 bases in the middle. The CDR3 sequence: CASSLETRGYEQFF. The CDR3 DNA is TGTGCCAGCAGCTTAGAGACCCGGGGGTATGAGCAGTTCTTC. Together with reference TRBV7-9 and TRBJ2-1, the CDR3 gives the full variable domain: DTGVSQNPRHKITKRGQNVTFRCDPISEHNRLYWYRQTLGQGPEFLTYFQNEAQLEKSRLLSDRFSAERPKGSFSTLEIQRTEQGDSAMYLCASSLETRGYEQFFGPGTRLTVL.

In DNA, the CDR3 is TGTGCCAGCAGTTCCCCCAGGGGGAAAAACAATGAGCAGTTCTTC. Protein sequence: CASSSPRGKNNEQFF. This chain joins TRBV28 and TRBJ2-1, with 7 bases matching TRBD1. CDR1 is MDHEN and CDR2 is SYDVKM in the germline V gene. With 4 bases clipped from V and 5 bases from J, the junction kept 8 bases outside the gene matches. The CDR3 loop spans 15 amino acids.

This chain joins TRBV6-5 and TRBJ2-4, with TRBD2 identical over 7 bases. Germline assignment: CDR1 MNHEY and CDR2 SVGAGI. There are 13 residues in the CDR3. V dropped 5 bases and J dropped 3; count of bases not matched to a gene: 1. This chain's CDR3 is CASSPGGKNIQYF. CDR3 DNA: TGTGCCAGCAGTCCGGGAGGCAAAAACATTCAGTACTTC.

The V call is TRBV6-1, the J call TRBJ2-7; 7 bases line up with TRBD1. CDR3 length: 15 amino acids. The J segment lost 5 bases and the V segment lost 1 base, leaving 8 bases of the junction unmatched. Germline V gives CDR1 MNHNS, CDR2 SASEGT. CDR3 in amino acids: CASSEDSTGDHEQYF. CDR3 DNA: TGTGCCAGCAGTGAAGATAGCACAGGGGACCACGAGCAGTACTTC.

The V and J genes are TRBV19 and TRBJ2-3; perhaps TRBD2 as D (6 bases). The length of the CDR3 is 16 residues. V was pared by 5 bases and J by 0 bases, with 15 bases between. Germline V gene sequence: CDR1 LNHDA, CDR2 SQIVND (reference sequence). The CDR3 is CASSLGSTRSTDTQYF. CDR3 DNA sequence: TGTGCCAGTAGTCTCGGGAGCACGCGCAGCACAGATACGCAGTATTTT. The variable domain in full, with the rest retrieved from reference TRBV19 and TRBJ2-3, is DGGITQSPKYLFRKEGQNVTLSCEQNLNHDAMYWYRQDPGQGLRLIYYSQIVNDFQKGDIAEGYSVSREKKESFPLTVTSAQKNPTAFYLCASSLGSTRSTDTQYFGPGTRLTVL.

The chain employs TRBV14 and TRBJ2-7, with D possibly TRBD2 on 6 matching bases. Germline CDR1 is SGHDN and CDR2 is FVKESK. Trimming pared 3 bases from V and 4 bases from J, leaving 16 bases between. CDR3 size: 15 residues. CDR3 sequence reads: CASSQGGSSGYEQYF. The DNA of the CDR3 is TGTGCCAGCAGCCAGGGGGGTAGCTCTGGGTACGAGCAGTACTTC.